This T cell receptor beta chain stems from a study of shared clonotypes between healthy human individuals. Study background: Donors had three CD4 naive, three CD4 memory, two CD8 naive and one CD8 memory plate apiece. Study-wide findings and caveats: Between several donors, naive CD4 clonotypes were shared at a level of about 5%.

Only CD45RO-negative cells positively selected for CCR7 counted as naive CD8 cells, so terminally differentiated effector memory CD45RA+ cells were excluded. The donors, all of them Caucasian adults, lived in Nashville, Tennessee. The germline CDR1 and CDR2 sequences are SQVTM and ANQGSEA. This CDR3 comprises 11 residues. Deletions cut 6 bases from V and 3 bases from J, with 9 bases between. A remark on this clone: Its matching antigen is unknown. This same CDR3 is encoded by further DNA sequences in the sample.

Every subset had its genomic DNA shared out evenly among several immunoSEQ plates. This table comes from immunoSEQ multiplex PCR, and its TCRdb copy is limited to in-frame clones, with some not included. The sample has 1.5 million to 2.5 million clones; around 96% are singletons. The source material was naive CD8+ T cells sorted from blood. The clonotype was recovered from a man aged 18 to 30 in good health. The V call is TRBV29-1, the J call TRBJ2-7; D unclear. CDR3 in DNA: TGCAGCGTCGAATCTAACTACGAGCAGTACTTC. This codes for CSVESNYEQYF.